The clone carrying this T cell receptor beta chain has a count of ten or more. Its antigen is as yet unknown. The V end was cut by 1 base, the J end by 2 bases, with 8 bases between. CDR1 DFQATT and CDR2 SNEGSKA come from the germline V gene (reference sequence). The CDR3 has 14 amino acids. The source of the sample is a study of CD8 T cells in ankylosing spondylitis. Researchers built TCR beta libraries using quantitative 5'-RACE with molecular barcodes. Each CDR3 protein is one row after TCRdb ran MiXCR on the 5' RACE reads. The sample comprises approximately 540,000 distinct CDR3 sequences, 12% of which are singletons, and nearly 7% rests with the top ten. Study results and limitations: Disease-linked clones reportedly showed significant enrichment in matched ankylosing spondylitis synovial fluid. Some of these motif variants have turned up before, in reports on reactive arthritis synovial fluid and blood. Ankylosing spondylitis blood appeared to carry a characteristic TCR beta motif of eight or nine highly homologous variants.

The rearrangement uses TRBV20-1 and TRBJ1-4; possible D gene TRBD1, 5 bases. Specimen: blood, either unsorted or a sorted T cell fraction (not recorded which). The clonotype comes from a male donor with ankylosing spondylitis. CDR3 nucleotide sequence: TGCAGTGCTAGAGTGGGGGGGACTAATGAAAAACTGTTTTTT. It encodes CSARVGGTNEKLFF.